A selection of T cell receptor beta chains follows, all from one sample in a study of T cell changes during pregnancy in multiple sclerosis. Only in-frame clones appear in the TCRdb table, and some are missing; sequencing was by immunoSEQ multiplex PCR. Of around 83,000 clones in the sample, 75% to 95% were seen once. Source: CD4+ T cells from peripheral blood mononuclear cells, taken in the second trimester of pregnancy. These receptors were collected from a female donor with multiple sclerosis, enrolled in a pregnancy study. CDR3s include the opening cysteine and the closing phenylalanine or tryptophan. The D gene is left open where the match is weak. The size of a clone is reported for some rows only, either as once, few or many, or as a class for expanded clones.

CDR3nt: TGTGCCAGCGGACTAGCGGGAGTCTACGAGCAGTACTTC
CDR3aa: CASGLAGVYEQYF
j_gene: TRBJ2-7
abundance: .
v_gene: TRBV25-1
d_gene: TRBD2

CDR3nt: TGTGCCAGCAGTTTCGCTAGCGGGAGGGTTTTGTACGAGCAGTACTTC
CDR3aa: CASSFASGRVLYEQYF
j_gene: TRBJ2-7
abundance: .
v_gene: TRBV27
d_gene: TRBD2

CDR3nt: TGTGCCTCCGCTCGGGACAGGGGTGAGACCCAGTACTTC
CDR3aa: CASARDRGETQYF
j_gene: TRBJ2-5
abundance: .
v_gene: TRBV30
d_gene: TRBD1

CDR3nt: TGTGCCAGCAGTTTGACTAGCGGGATCTACGAGCAGTACTTC
CDR3aa: CASSLTSGIYEQYF
j_gene: TRBJ2-7
abundance: .
v_gene: TRBV27
d_gene: TRBD2

CDR3nt: TGTGCCAGCAGAACAGGGGGCTTAAGCAATCAGCCCCAGCATTTT
CDR3aa: CASRTGGLSNQPQHF
j_gene: TRBJ1-5
abundance: few
v_gene: TRBV28
d_gene: TRBD1

CDR3nt: TGTGCCTGGAAGACAGCAAATCAGCCCCAGCATTTT
CDR3aa: CAWKTANQPQHF
j_gene: TRBJ1-5
abundance: .
v_gene: TRBV30
d_gene: .

CDR3nt: TGCGCCAGCAGCGTCGGCCCTAGAGATGAGCAGTTCTTC
CDR3aa: CASSVGPRDEQFF
j_gene: TRBJ2-1
abundance: .
v_gene: TRBV5-1
d_gene: .

CDR3nt: TGTGCCAGCAGCTTAGGGTGGGGGGATCCTAACTATGGCTACACCTTC
CDR3aa: CASSLGWGDPNYGYTF
j_gene: TRBJ1-2
abundance: .
v_gene: TRBV13
d_gene: .

CDR3nt: TGTGCCAGCAGTCCGTTGACAGGGGGCGCATCTGCCGGGGAGCTGTTTTTT
CDR3aa: CASSPLTGGASAGELFF
j_gene: TRBJ2-2
abundance: .
v_gene: TRBV25-1
d_gene: TRBD1

CDR3nt: TGTGCCAGTAGTATCGGAGGCTCTGGAAACACCATATATTTT
CDR3aa: CASSIGGSGNTIYF
j_gene: TRBJ1-3
abundance: .
v_gene: TRBV19
d_gene: .

CDR3nt: TGTGCCAGCAGGCTCCTCGGGACAGGGAATTCACCCCTCCACTTT
CDR3aa: CASRLLGTGNSPLHF
j_gene: TRBJ1-6
abundance: .
v_gene: TRBV2
d_gene: TRBD1

CDR3nt: TGTGCCAGCAGCCAAGCCTCCCACAGAAGCACTGAAGCTTTCTTT
CDR3aa: CASSQASHRSTEAFF
j_gene: TRBJ1-1
abundance: .
v_gene: TRBV14
d_gene: .

CDR3nt: TGTGCCAGTAAAAAATCGGGACAGGGAGCTGAAGCTTTCTTT
CDR3aa: CASKKSGQGAEAFF
j_gene: TRBJ1-1
abundance: .
v_gene: TRBV19
d_gene: TRBD1

CDR3nt: TGTGCCAGTAGTATGGGGGGGACTCCGGCTCTTGGGCAGTACTTC
CDR3aa: CASSMGGTPALGQYF
j_gene: TRBJ2-7
abundance: few
v_gene: TRBV19
d_gene: TRBD2

CDR3nt: TGTGCCAGCAGCGTATCCGGGGGTTCCAATGAAAAACTGTTTTTT
CDR3aa: CASSVSGGSNEKLFF
j_gene: TRBJ1-4
abundance: .
v_gene: TRBV9
d_gene: .

CDR3nt: TGTGCCAGCAGCTTAGCGTTTAGTGGGCTACGAGAGTCTGGCTACACCTTC
CDR3aa: CASSLAFSGLRESGYTF
j_gene: TRBJ1-2
abundance: once
v_gene: TRBV7-2
d_gene: .

CDR3nt: TGTGCCAGCAGCTTAGGGGGGGTTATCAATGAGCAGTTCTTC
CDR3aa: CASSLGGVINEQFF
j_gene: TRBJ2-1
abundance: .
v_gene: TRBV11-3
d_gene: .

CDR3nt: TGCGCCAGCAGCCTAACGACAGGGGGTTACTTCTATGGCTACACCTTC
CDR3aa: CASSLTTGGYFYGYTF
j_gene: TRBJ1-2
abundance: .
v_gene: TRBV4-1
d_gene: TRBD1

CDR3nt: TGTGCCAGCAGCCACAGAAGCTCTGGAAACACCATATATTTT
CDR3aa: CASSHRSSGNTIYF
j_gene: TRBJ1-3
abundance: .
v_gene: TRBV11-3
d_gene: .

CDR3nt: TGCGCCAGCAGCCAAGAACTGTCTATAGCACCCCTCCACTTT
CDR3aa: CASSQELSIAPLHF
j_gene: TRBJ1-6
abundance: few
v_gene: TRBV4-3
d_gene: .

CDR3nt: TGTGCCAGTAGTAAGGGGGTGAACGTTTGGAATGGCTACACCTTC
CDR3aa: CASSKGVNVWNGYTF
j_gene: TRBJ1-2
abundance: few
v_gene: TRBV19
d_gene: .

CDR3nt: TGTGCCAGCAGCCCGAGACTCTCTAATGAAAAACTGTTTTTT
CDR3aa: CASSPRLSNEKLFF
j_gene: TRBJ1-4
abundance: .
v_gene: TRBV2
d_gene: .

CDR3nt: TGTGCCAGCAGCTTAGGACAGGGTCTGGCCTACAATGAGCAGTTCTTC
CDR3aa: CASSLGQGLAYNEQFF
j_gene: TRBJ2-1
abundance: .
v_gene: TRBV7-9
d_gene: TRBD1

CDR3nt: TGCAGCGTTGAAATCCAGGGTAAACAGCCCCAGCATTTT
CDR3aa: CSVEIQGKQPQHF
j_gene: TRBJ1-5
abundance: .
v_gene: TRBV29-1
d_gene: .

CDR3nt: TGTGCCAGCAGTACCCGAGGGAATCAGCCCCAGCATTTT
CDR3aa: CASSTRGNQPQHF
j_gene: TRBJ1-5
abundance: few
v_gene: TRBV6-5
d_gene: .

CDR3nt: TGTGCCAGCAACAGGGACAGGGCAGTCGAGCAGTACTTC
CDR3aa: CASNRDRAVEQYF
j_gene: TRBJ2-7
abundance: .
v_gene: TRBV2
d_gene: TRBD1

CDR3nt: TGTGCCATCAGTGATCCTAGACAGGGTGGTGAAGCTTTCTTT
CDR3aa: CAISDPRQGGEAFF
j_gene: TRBJ1-1
abundance: .
v_gene: TRBV10-3
d_gene: TRBD1

CDR3nt: TGTGCCAGCAGCGTCGGACTAGCGGGGGGGAACACCGGGGAGCTGTTTTTT
CDR3aa: CASSVGLAGGNTGELFF
j_gene: TRBJ2-2
abundance: once
v_gene: TRBV9
d_gene: TRBD2

CDR3nt: TGTGCCACCAGCGGGGCCTACAGTAGCGGGAGGTCAGATACGCAGTATTTT
CDR3aa: CATSGAYSSGRSDTQYF
j_gene: TRBJ2-3
abundance: .
v_gene: TRBV15
d_gene: TRBD2

CDR3nt: TGTGCCAGCAGCCAAAAGCCTAGCGGGAGGGTGTGGGGCTCCTACAATGAGCAGTTCTTC
CDR3aa: CASSQKPSGRVWGSYNEQFF
j_gene: TRBJ2-1
abundance: .
v_gene: TRBV14
d_gene: TRBD2

CDR3nt: TGTGCCATCAGTGAGTCGGGGGGGTCTGGAAACACCATATATTTT
CDR3aa: CAISESGGSGNTIYF
j_gene: TRBJ1-3
abundance: .
v_gene: TRBV10-3
d_gene: .

CDR3nt: TGCGCCAGCAGCTTGGTAGCGGGAGTTGAAGAGCAGTACTTC
CDR3aa: CASSLVAGVEEQYF
j_gene: TRBJ2-7
abundance: .
v_gene: TRBV5-1
d_gene: TRBD2

CDR3nt: TGTGCCAGTAGTACCGAAGACGGGGTTGCCCTTTTCTTC
CDR3aa: CASSTEDGVALFF
j_gene: TRBJ2-1
abundance: .
v_gene: TRBV19
d_gene: .

CDR3nt: TGTGCCAGCAGTGAAGCAGGGGGCCTTAATTCACCCCTCCACTTT
CDR3aa: CASSEAGGLNSPLHF
j_gene: TRBJ1-6
abundance: .
v_gene: TRBV2
d_gene: TRBD1

CDR3nt: TGTGCCACCAGGACTAGCGGGAGTGATGAGCAGTTCTTC
CDR3aa: CATRTSGSDEQFF
j_gene: TRBJ2-1
abundance: .
v_gene: TRBV6-6
d_gene: TRBD2

CDR3nt: TGTGCCAGCAGCTTAGGGGCGGGGATCACTGAAGCTTTCTTT
CDR3aa: CASSLGAGITEAFF
j_gene: TRBJ1-1
abundance: .
v_gene: TRBV7-6
d_gene: .

CDR3nt: TGTGCCAGCAGCCGGGACAGGGGCTATGGCTACACCTTC
CDR3aa: CASSRDRGYGYTF
j_gene: TRBJ1-2
abundance: .
v_gene: TRBV11-1
d_gene: TRBD1

CDR3nt: TGTGCCAGCAGCTTAGAACTGGGACAGGGATTTGAAAAACTGTTTTTT
CDR3aa: CASSLELGQGFEKLFF
j_gene: TRBJ1-4
abundance: .
v_gene: TRBV7-9
d_gene: TRBD1

CDR3nt: TGTGCCTGGAGTGTAGGGGGCGGGGGGGCCTACAATGAGCAGTTCTTC
CDR3aa: CAWSVGGGGAYNEQFF
j_gene: TRBJ2-1
abundance: .
v_gene: TRBV30
d_gene: TRBD2

CDR3nt: TGTGCCAGCAGACCATACAGGGGAGGCAATCAGCCCCAGCATTTT
CDR3aa: CASRPYRGGNQPQHF
j_gene: TRBJ1-5
abundance: .
v_gene: TRBV28
d_gene: TRBD1

CDR3nt: TGCGCCAGCAGCTCTCCTAGCCTAGGGTTGAACACTGAAGCTTTCTTT
CDR3aa: CASSSPSLGLNTEAFF
j_gene: TRBJ1-1
abundance: .
v_gene: TRBV5-1
d_gene: .

CDR3nt: TGTGCCAGCAGTTATCGAGGCGGGAATGAAAAACTGTTTTTT
CDR3aa: CASSYRGGNEKLFF
j_gene: TRBJ1-4
abundance: .
v_gene: TRBV6-5
d_gene: .

CDR3nt: TGTGCCAGCAGCTTCGGGTCCCTAGGGGCCACAGATACGCAGTATTTT
CDR3aa: CASSFGSLGATDTQYF
j_gene: TRBJ2-3
abundance: .
v_gene: TRBV11-3
d_gene: .

CDR3nt: TGTGCCAGTAGCATGACAGTAATGAACACTGAAGCTTTCTTT
CDR3aa: CASSMTVMNTEAFF
j_gene: TRBJ1-1
abundance: .
v_gene: TRBV19
d_gene: .

CDR3nt: TGTGCCAGCAGCTTAGGCGGGGGGCGTAGCAATCAGCCCCAGCATTTT
CDR3aa: CASSLGGGRSNQPQHF
j_gene: TRBJ1-5
abundance: .
v_gene: TRBV7-9
d_gene: .

CDR3nt: TGTGCCAGCAGTGGCAGACTCAGTAGCAATCAGCCCCAGCATTTT
CDR3aa: CASSGRLSSNQPQHF
j_gene: TRBJ1-5
abundance: few
v_gene: TRBV6-1
d_gene: .

CDR3nt: TGCAGCGTTGAAACGGGATCATACCCCAGCGGGCAGTACTTC
CDR3aa: CSVETGSYPSGQYF
j_gene: TRBJ2-7
abundance: .
v_gene: TRBV29-1
d_gene: .

CDR3nt: TGCGCCAGCAGCTTGGGGGCCCGACTAGGAGAGACCCAGTACTTC
CDR3aa: CASSLGARLGETQYF
j_gene: TRBJ2-5
abundance: .
v_gene: TRBV5-1
d_gene: .

CDR3nt: TGTGCCAGCAGCTCGACCGGGACTAGCCGCGAGACCCAGTACTTC
CDR3aa: CASSSTGTSRETQYF
j_gene: TRBJ2-5
abundance: .
v_gene: TRBV5-4
d_gene: TRBD2

CDR3nt: TGTGCCAGTAGTTACAGGGTCAGTCAGCCCCAGCATTTT
CDR3aa: CASSYRVSQPQHF
j_gene: TRBJ1-5
abundance: once
v_gene: TRBV19
d_gene: .

CDR3nt: TGTGCCAGCAGTCCTACGTCTAGCGGCTCCTACGAGCAGTACTTC
CDR3aa: CASSPTSSGSYEQYF
j_gene: TRBJ2-7
abundance: .
v_gene: TRBV5-4
d_gene: TRBD2

CDR3nt: TGTGCCAGCAGTTCCTCTACCAACGTCCTGACTTTC
CDR3aa: CASSSSTNVLTF
j_gene: TRBJ2-6
abundance: .
v_gene: TRBV28
d_gene: .

CDR3nt: TGTGCCAGCAGGAACGACAGGGGGCGATACGGGGAGCTGTTTTTT
CDR3aa: CASRNDRGRYGELFF
j_gene: TRBJ2-2
abundance: .
v_gene: TRBV6-6
d_gene: TRBD1

CDR3nt: TGTGCCAGTACTCGACAGTGGGGTTCACCCCTCCACTTT
CDR3aa: CASTRQWGSPLHF
j_gene: TRBJ1-6
abundance: .
v_gene: TRBV19
d_gene: .

CDR3nt: TGCGCCAGCAGCTTGGGCTCAGGGGAGACCCAGTACTTC
CDR3aa: CASSLGSGETQYF
j_gene: TRBJ2-5
abundance: .
v_gene: TRBV5-1
d_gene: .

CDR3nt: TGTGCCAGCAGCACCTCTACCCCTTCAGGGACTAGCGGGCCCCGCTCCTACAATGAGCAGTTCTTC
CDR3aa: CASSTSTPSGTSGPRSYNEQFF
j_gene: TRBJ2-1
abundance: .
v_gene: TRBV9
d_gene: TRBD2

CDR3nt: TGCGCCAGCAGCGCCGGGACTCTAGCCAAAAACATTCAGTACTTC
CDR3aa: CASSAGTLAKNIQYF
j_gene: TRBJ2-4
abundance: .
v_gene: TRBV5-1
d_gene: .

CDR3nt: TGCGCCAGCAGCTTGGCCGGGGGAACCGGGGAGCTGTTTTTT
CDR3aa: CASSLAGGTGELFF
j_gene: TRBJ2-2
abundance: .
v_gene: TRBV5-1
d_gene: .

CDR3nt: TGTGCCAGCAGCGTTGGGGCAGATATTAACACCGGGGAGCTGTTTTTT
CDR3aa: CASSVGADINTGELFF
j_gene: TRBJ2-2
abundance: .
v_gene: TRBV9
d_gene: .